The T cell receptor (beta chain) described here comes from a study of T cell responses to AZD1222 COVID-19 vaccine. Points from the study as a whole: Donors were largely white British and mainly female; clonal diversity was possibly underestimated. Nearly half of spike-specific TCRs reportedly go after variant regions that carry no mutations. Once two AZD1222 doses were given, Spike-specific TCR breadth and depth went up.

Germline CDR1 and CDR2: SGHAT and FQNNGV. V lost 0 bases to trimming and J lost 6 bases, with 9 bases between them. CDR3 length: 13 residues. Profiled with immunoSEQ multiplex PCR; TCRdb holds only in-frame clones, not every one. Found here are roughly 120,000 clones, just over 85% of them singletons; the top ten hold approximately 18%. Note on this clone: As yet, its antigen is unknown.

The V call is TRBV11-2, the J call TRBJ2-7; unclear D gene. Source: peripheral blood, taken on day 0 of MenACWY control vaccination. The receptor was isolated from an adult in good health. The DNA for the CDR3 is TGTGCCAGCAGCTTAGATTCCCCTGGCGAGCAGTACTTC. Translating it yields CASSLDSPGEQYF.